This T cell receptor beta chain was identified in a study of CXCR3-negative and CXCR3-positive naive CD8 T cells. Study details: Approximately 140 million TRB reads were obtained in total, which works out to about 1.5 +/- 0.3 million per library. Study-wide results and caveats: Sequencing showed both naive subsets with comparably high diversity, and memory CD8+ cells much lower. Higher TRB CDR3 hydrophobicity marked CXCR3-positive naive cells relative to CXCR3-negative naive cells. Similar TRBV-TRBJ gene usage was seen in naive CXCR3-negative and CXCR3-positive cells, but not in memory cells.

The authors prepared UMI-labeled TRB cDNA libraries by 5' RACE. Reprocessing the 5' RACE reads, TCRdb reports a single entry for every CDR3 protein and omits DNA. In all, the sample yields about 50,000 distinct CDR3 sequences. CDR1 and CDR2 from the germline V gene are SGDLS and YYNGEE. The CDR3 loop spans 15 amino acids. As regards this clonotype: Its antigen is still unknown.

The TCR originated in a human donor in good health. Some clones in this sample may be carry-over from other donors' samples. The sequenced material came from naive CXCR3+ CD8+ T cells from blood. Subset meaning: CD45RO-CCR7+CD27+CD95- naive CD8+ T cells expressing CXCR3 (TNR3+). This chain connects TRBV9 to TRBJ2-1; TCRdb names TRBD2, which stays unverified in the absence of DNA. The CDR3 sequence is CASSVEGTPWDEQFF.